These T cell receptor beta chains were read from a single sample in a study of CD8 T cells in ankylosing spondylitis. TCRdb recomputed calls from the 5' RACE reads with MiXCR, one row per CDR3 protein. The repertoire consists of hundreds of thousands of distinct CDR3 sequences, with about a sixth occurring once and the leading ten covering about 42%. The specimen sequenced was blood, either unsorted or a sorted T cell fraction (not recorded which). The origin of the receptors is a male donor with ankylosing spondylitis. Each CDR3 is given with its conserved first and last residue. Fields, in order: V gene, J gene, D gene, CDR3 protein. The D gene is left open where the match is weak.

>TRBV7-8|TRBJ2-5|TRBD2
CASSTEWGLAAAQETQYF
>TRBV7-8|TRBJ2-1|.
CASSIPLHEQFF
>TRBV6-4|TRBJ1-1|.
CASSDRWNTEAFF
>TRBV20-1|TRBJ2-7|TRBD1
CSAEKDRDPNEQYF
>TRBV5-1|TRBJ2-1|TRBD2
CASRPSFSGPTHNEQFF
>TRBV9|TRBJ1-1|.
CASSVNFGEAFF
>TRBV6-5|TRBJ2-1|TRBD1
CASSYSGTGSYEQFF
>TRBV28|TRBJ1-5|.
CASSHGHSNQPQHF
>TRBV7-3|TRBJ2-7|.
CASSLETGVSYEQYF
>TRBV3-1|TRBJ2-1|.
CASSQGVPTDSYNEQFF